This T cell receptor beta chain derives from a study of tumor and adjacent non-tumor tissue in lung cancer. Turning to the study itself: The cohort had around twelve adenocarcinoma, 2 squamous cell and 1 small cell patients.

This sample's RNA came from whole unsorted tissue. The normal lung tissue was taken more than 3 cm from the tumor edge. Between August and November 2014, newly diagnosed, chemotherapy-naive lung cancer patients underwent thoracic surgery in China. As to this clonotype: Antigen: not known. A single base separates this from a much larger clone, so it may be a read error.

Three rounds of nested PCR, following a modified ARM-PCR protocol, produced the TCRbeta library. Via MiXCR, TCRdb re-called the multiplex PCR reads, giving one row per CDR3 protein. The sample contains tens of thousands of distinct CDR3 sequences, 65% to 75% of which appear only once. Overall study findings and caveats: Top 100 clones took a larger repertoire share in normal lung.

This CDR3 contains 15 residues. The TCR was taken from a woman aged 50 to 60 with non-small cell lung cancer. V is TRBV12-3 or TRBV12-4 and J is TRBJ2-5; 13 positions agree with TRBD2. Sequencing used distant non-tumor lung tissue. The CDR3 region is CVSSPGLAGTETQYF. The CDR3 DNA follows: TGTGTCAGCAGTCCGGGACTAGCGGGAACAGAGACCCAGTACTTC.